The sequence of this TCR beta chain was determined in a study of somatic mutations in cytotoxic T cells in rheumatoid arthritis. In its sample, this clone is medium-sized (0.01 to 0.1%). The method was immunoSEQ multiplex PCR; TCRdb's version includes in-frame clones alone and lacks a portion of them. The sample has fewer than 20,000 clones, more than 75% seen once. The receptor was derived from a woman aged 50 to 65 with rheumatoid arthritis. The specimen was CD8+ T cells sorted from blood.

CDR3 sequence: CASWTSGTLGDEQFF. In DNA, the CDR3 is TGTGCCAGTTGGACTAGCGGGACCCTCGGGGATGAGCAGTTCTTC. The V call is TRBV6-5, the J call TRBJ2-1; 12 bases line up with TRBD2. This CDR3 spans 15 amino acids. V lost 9 bases and J lost 8; bases outside the gene matches: 11. CDR1 is MNHEY, CDR2 SVGAGI, per germline.